Below are 21 T cell receptor beta chains sequenced from a single sample in a study of blood T cell repertoires in COVID-19. Here immunoSEQ multiplex PCR was the method, and the copy in TCRdb shows in-frame clones only, minus some. The sample consists of just over 300,000 clones, around 85% of them appearing once. The sample consisted of PBMCs or T cells enriched from blood (not recorded which). These receptors all stem from a man aged 30-40 years who had recovered from COVID-19.

This clone was seen a few times. This sequence joins TRBV19 and TRBJ2-1, with TRBD2 identical over 9 bases. The germline gives CDR1 LNHDA, CDR2 SQIVND (reference sequence). This CDR3 region has 18 residues. The ends lost 5 bases at V and 2 bases at J; junction bases unmatched: 13. CDR3 region: CASSSNSLAGTAYNEQFF. The CDR3 DNA reads TGTGCCAGTAGTTCCAACTCACTAGCGGGTACCGCCTACAATGAGCAGTTCTTC.

The rearrangement uses TRBV7-6 and TRBJ2-4; a weak D match, TRBD2 (5 bases). This CDR3 has 13 residues. The ends were cut back, 2 bases at V and 7 bases at J, with 9 bases in the middle. Per the germline V gene, CDR1 is SGHVS and CDR2 is FNYEAQ. DNA for the CDR3: TGTGCCAGCAGCTTAAACGGGGAGAACATTCAGTACTTC. It encodes CASSLNGENIQYF.

Regarding this clone: Its ends do not fully match the called genes, so a read error is possible. This chain links TRBV11-2 with TRBJ2-1, with TRBD1 matching 7 bases. The CDR3 consists of 17 residues. Per germline, CDR1 SGHAT and CDR2 FQNNGV. The CDR3 coding sequence is TGTGCCAGCAGCTTAGATCAGCAAGGGGGCCGATACAATGATCAGTTCTTC. It codes for CASSLDQQGGRYNDQFF.

The CDR3 spells CASSLRQGNEQYF. The CDR3 DNA is TGTGCCAGCAGTTTACGGCAGGGGAACGAGCAGTACTTC. The J gene is TRBJ2-7, the V gene TRBV27, with TRBD1 as a possible D gene (6 bases). In germline, CDR1 is MNHEY, CDR2 SMNVEV (reference sequence). V lost 2 bases and J lost 5, with 10 bases in between. The CDR3 consists of 13 residues.

V is TRBV5-5 and J is TRBJ1-6, with D perhaps matching TRBD1 (5 bases). Germline CDR1 is SGHKS and CDR2 is YYEKEE (reference sequence). The CDR3 runs 16 residues. V shed 3 bases and J shed 4 bases, with 14 bases lying between them. CDR3 bases: TGTGCCAGCAGCTGGGGGGGAGCGCTTTATAATTCACCCCTCCACTTT. Translation: CASSWGGALYNSPLHF.

This clone turned up a few times. The V and J genes are TRBV9 and TRBJ2-1; D is uncertain. V was pared by 0 bases and J by 0 bases, with 7 bases between. Germline CDR1 is SGDLS and CDR2 is YYNGEE. The CDR3 is made up of 15 amino acids. Written as DNA, the CDR3 is TGTGCCAGCAGCGTAGCGCCGGGCTCCTACAATGAGCAGTTCTTC. Its protein is CASSVAPGSYNEQFF.

This clone came up a few times. The V call is TRBV29-1, the J call TRBJ1-2; 8 bases match TRBD1. This CDR3 is built from 15 residues. V dropped 7 bases and J dropped 4; count of bases not matched to a gene: 14. CDR1 and CDR2 (germline): SQVTM, ANQGSEA. The CDR3 nucleotides are TGCAGCGGAGGGACAGGTTCCCTGAGTCTCTATGGCTACACCTTC. Translating gives CSGGTGSLSLYGYTF.

On this clone: At one end, the junction sequence differs from germline, possibly due to a read error. The V gene is TRBV12-3 or TRBV12-4, the J gene TRBJ1-2; D not resolved. This CDR3 has 11 residues. The CDR3 sequence is CASSENQLLKF. The CDR3 region has the DNA TGTGCCAGCAGCGAAAACCAATTACTAAAATTC.

V usage is TRBV11-2 and J usage is TRBJ2-1, with 8 nucleotides matching TRBD2. Trimming at V came to 7 bases and at J to 2 bases, leaving 1 base not matched to a gene. The length of the CDR3 is 13 residues. The germline CDR1 and CDR2 sequences are SGHAT and FQNNGV. CDR3 in amino acids: CASNGGAYNEQFF. The CDR3 coding sequence is TGTGCCAGCAACGGGGGGGCCTACAATGAGCAGTTCTTC. The full variable domain, with the rest looked up from reference TRBV11-2 and TRBJ2-1, is EAGVAQSPRYKIIEKRQSVAFWCNPISGHATLYWYQQILGQGPKLLIQFQNNGVVDDSQLPKDRFSAERLKGVDSTLKIQPAKLEDSAVYLCASNGGAYNEQFFGPGTRLTVL.

The chain recombines TRBV11-2 with TRBJ1-2, with D perhaps matching TRBD1 (5 bases). In germline, CDR1 is SGHAT, CDR2 FQNNGV. The CDR3 contains 15 residues. The V gene lost 0 bases and the J gene lost 5 bases, with 13 bases spanning the gap. As DNA, the CDR3 is TGTGCCAGCAGCTTAGAGGTGGGACTGAATTATGGCTACACCTTC. Translated: CASSLEVGLNYGYTF. The whole variable domain, remainder taken from reference TRBV11-2 and TRBJ1-2, is EAGVAQSPRYKIIEKRQSVAFWCNPISGHATLYWYQQILGQGPKLLIQFQNNGVVDDSQLPKDRFSAERLKGVDSTLKIQPAKLEDSAVYLCASSLEVGLNYGYTFGSGTRLTVV.

The V and J genes are TRBV19 and TRBJ2-2; D possibly corresponds to TRBD1 (6 bases). The length of the CDR3 is 14 residues. The germline V gene has CDR1 LNHDA and CDR2 SQIVND (reference sequence). Trimming cost V 5 bases and J 7 bases, with 14 bases left between them. CDR3 in amino acids: CASSAVAGVGELFF. The CDR3 nucleotides read TGTGCCAGTAGTGCCGTCGCAGGGGTCGGGGAGCTGTTTTTT.

The chain couples TRBV9 to TRBJ1-1; tentative D call: TRBD1 (6 bases). The CDR3 contains 13 residues. CDR1 and CDR2 (germline): SGDLS, YYNGEE. Trimming took off 3 bases at V and 1 base at J, with 7 bases between the two ends. The CDR3 DNA sequence: TGTGCCAGCAGCGAACAGGGGAACACTGAAGCTTTCTTT. Translated: CASSEQGNTEAFF.

CDR3 in amino acids: CASSPRASGGARYEQFF. The CDR3 region has the DNA TGTGCCAGCAGCCCGCGGGCTAGCGGGGGGGCCCGTTATGAGCAGTTCTTC. This chain joins TRBV5-6 and TRBJ2-1, with TRBD2 matching 12 bases. The CDR3 totals 17 residues. Germline loops: CDR1 SGHDT, CDR2 YYEEEE. V was pared by 4 bases and J by 8 bases, with 13 bases of the junction left unmatched. Using reference TRBV5-6 and TRBJ2-1 for the parts outside the CDR3, the full variable domain is DAGVTQSPTHLIKTRGQQVTLRCSPKSGHDTVSWYQQALGQGPQFIFQYYEEEERQRGNFPDRFSGHQFPNYSSELNVNALLLGDSALYLCASSPRASGGARYEQFFGPGTRLTVL.

This sequence joins TRBV4-3 and TRBJ2-5; D gene ambiguous. Germline V gene data show CDR1 as LGHNA and CDR2 as YSLEER. The CDR3 sequence is 17 residues long. V gave up 3 bases and J gave up 0 bases, with 17 bases separating them. In DNA, the CDR3 is TGCGCCAGCAGCCAGGGCTACGATCCCATATACCAAGAGACCCAGTACTTC. Translating gives CASSQGYDPIYQETQYF.

This sequence joins TRBV7-6 and TRBJ2-7; 14 nucleotides agree with TRBD2. The V and J ends lost 4 bases and 7 bases, in that order; junction bases with no gene match: 12. The germline V gene encodes CDR1 SGHVS and CDR2 FNYEAQ. The CDR3 has 17 amino acids. The CDR3 spells CASSSGTSGGGRGEQYF. DNA for the CDR3: TGTGCCAGCAGCTCCGGGACTAGCGGGGGAGGCCGGGGGGAGCAGTACTTC.

J is TRBJ1-5 and V is TRBV5-8, with D possibly being TRBD1 (5 bases). Germline CDR1 reads SGHTS; CDR2 reads YDEGEE. The CDR3 is 14 residues long. The V end was cut by 4 bases, the J end by 5 bases, with 13 bases between. The CDR3 sequence: CASSRLGLDQPQHF. DNA for the CDR3: TGTGCCAGCAGCCGGCTGGGGCTTGATCAGCCCCAGCATTTT.

This rearrangement joins TRBV15 to TRBJ1-6; 7 nucleotides match TRBD1. Trimming took 1 base from V and 7 from J; bases not matched to a gene: 1. The CDR3 sequence is 14 residues long. Germline V gives CDR1 LNHNV, CDR2 YYDKDF (reference sequence). The CDR3 region is CATSRGQGNSPLHF. In nucleotides, the CDR3 is TGTGCCACCAGCAGAGGACAGGGAAATTCACCCCTCCACTTT.

V and J are TRBV11-3 and TRBJ2-3; 9 bases fit TRBD2. Germline V gene data show CDR1 as SGHNT and CDR2 as YENEEA. The CDR3 is 13 residues long. V gave up 2 bases and J gave up 6 bases; unmatched junction bases: 0. CDR3: CASSLLAGDTQYF. The DNA for the CDR3 is TGTGCCAGCAGCTTACTAGCGGGGGATACGCAGTATTTT.

This chain joins TRBV3-1 (or the pseudogene TRBV3-2) and TRBJ2-2, with 10 bases identical to TRBD1. This CDR3 comprises 18 residues. Germline CDR1 and CDR2: LGHDT and YNNKEL (reference sequence). V was pared by 0 bases and J by 4 bases, with 8 bases of the junction left unmatched. The CDR3 DNA reads as TGTGCCAGCAGCCAAGAAGGGGGGGACAGGGGTGGCACCGGGGAGCTGTTTTTT. Protein: CASSQEGGDRGGTGELFF.

This chain links TRBV7-9 with TRBJ1-4, with 8 bases matching TRBD1. V shed 3 bases, J shed 13 bases, and the junction held 16 bases outside the gene matches. The CDR3 spans 16 residues. Germline V gene sequence: CDR1 SEHNR, CDR2 FQNEAQ (reference sequence). Written as DNA, the CDR3 is TGTGCCAGCAGCTTGATAGGACAGGGAGACCGCAGTAGACTGTTTTTT. It is translated as CASSLIGQGDRSRLFF.

The chain links TRBV4-1 to TRBJ2-7, with TRBD1 as a possible D gene (5 bases). Trimming shortened V by 3 bases and J by 0 bases, and 12 bases separated the two germline ends. The CDR3 contains 15 residues. The germline CDR1 and CDR2 sequences are MGHRA and YSYEKL. CDR3 amino acids: CASSQGPHNSYEQYF. CDR3 bases: TGCGCCAGCAGCCAGGGGCCACACAACTCCTACGAGCAGTACTTC.